These 2 T cell receptor beta chains originate from one sample sequenced in a study of cytomegalovirus exposure and HLA in healthy donors. The PCR had 60 Vbeta and 13 Jbeta primers. Repertoires were generated with immunoSEQ multiplex PCR, while TCRdb's copy carries only in-frame clones and drops some. The sample shows approximately 180,000 clones, 55% to 75% of them seen only once. Sequencing was performed on PBMCs. These receptors were taken from a human donor in good health.

In its sample, this clone was seen a few times. The V call is TRBV30, the J call TRBJ1-4, with no clear D. The V and J ends lost 4 bases and 4 bases respectively, with 7 bases between them. Germline V lookup: CDR1 GTSNPN, CDR2 SVGIG (reference sequence). The CDR3 is made up of 12 amino acids. CDR3 bases: TGTGCCTGGATGAGGGATAATGAAAAACTGTTTTTT. Translating gives CAWMRDNEKLFF. Supplemented by reference TRBV30 and TRBJ1-4, the full variable domain reads SQTIHQWPATLVQPVGSPLSLECTVEGTSNPNLYWYRQAAGRGLQLLFYSVGIGQISSEVPQNLSASRPQDRQFILSSKKLLLSDSGFYLCAWMRDNEKLFFGSGTQLSVL.

V is TRBV12-5 and J is TRBJ2-7, with D possibly matching TRBD1 (6 bases). Germline CDR1 reads LGHNT; CDR2 reads FRNRAP. The CDR3 is made up of 14 amino acids. Trimming removed 6 bases from V and 1 base from J, with 13 bases in between. The CDR3 DNA reads TGTGCTAGTGGCCCCCGGCAGGGGTCCTACGAGCAGTACTTC. Protein product: CASGPRQGSYEQYF.